The next 4 T cell receptor beta chains were all read from a single sample in a study of shared clonotypes between healthy human individuals (dated by TCRdb to 2018 to 2021). The library was made by the immunoSEQ multiplex PCR assay. The clones in this table, taken by TCRdb from immuneACCESS, are in-frame only. Not every clone is retained; where verified, under half of the shortfall comes from an unresolved V gene, and the cause of the rest is unknown. The sample table lists some 1.5 million clones, around 95% of them with a count of one. More than 0.9% of the sample is taken by the ten largest. Source material: naive CD4+ T cells sorted from blood. The sample's cell subset or site, from its label and the paper: CD45RA+ positively selected. The source of these receptors is a man under 40 in good health.

The chain has TRBV5-1 and TRBJ2-5; no firm D call. Germline V gene sequence: CDR1 SGHRS, CDR2 YFSETQ. The CDR3 totals 14 residues. V was pared by 3 bases and J by 3 bases, with 12 bases between. In nucleotides, the CDR3 is TGCGCCAGCAGCTCTCATGGCCTCAAAGAGACCCAGTACTTC. Translating it yields CASSSHGLKETQYF.

The chain recombines TRBV30 with TRBJ1-4; TRBD1 matches at 8 bases. The CDR3 totals 14 residues. The V segment lost 0 bases and the J segment 8 bases; nucleotides outside the gene matches: 5. From germline, CDR1 is GTSNPN and CDR2 SVGIG (reference sequence). CDR3 in amino acids: CAWSVGTGLEKLFF. The CDR3, as DNA: TGTGCCTGGAGTGTAGGGACAGGTCTCGAAAAACTGTTTTTT.

The rearrangement links TRBV7-8 to TRBJ2-3; the D is unclear. V lost 5 bases to trimming and J lost 5 bases, with 8 bases between them. Germline CDR1 SGHVS, CDR2 FQNEAQ. The CDR3 is 12 residues long. The CDR3 region is CASSPDRDTQYF. DNA for the CDR3: TGTGCCAGCAGCCCGGACCGAGATACGCAGTATTTT.

The chain recombines TRBV5-4 with TRBJ1-3; D gene uncertain. The germline V gene has CDR1 SGHNT and CDR2 YYREEE (reference sequence). V lost 0 bases and J 0 bases, leaving 10 bases between the germline ends. This CDR3 spans 16 amino acids. The CDR3 sequence: CASSLDWPSSGNTIYF. The CDR3 bases are TGTGCCAGCAGCTTGGATTGGCCCAGCTCTGGAAACACCATATATTTT.